Sequencing of this T cell receptor beta chain was carried out in a study of T cell responses to AZD1222 COVID-19 vaccine (TCRdb year 2021). Background for the entire study: Because spike-specific TCR depth and breadth did not differ between the two schedules, AZD1222 recipients who got a second dose at roughly 4 weeks were pooled with those who got a second dose at roughly 12 weeks. TCR sequencing was performed for about 250 trial participants, of whom about 200 were given two doses of AZD1222 and approximately 26 were given two doses of MenACWY control vaccine. Trial participants were enrolled into age subgroups of 18-55, 56-69 and 70-plus years, which contained roughly 140, 27 and 60 TCR-sequenced participants, respectively. Overall study outcomes, separate from this receptor: The 56-69-year group was small, and its depth increase did not reach significance, likely because of low power. The whole spike protein was spanned by vaccine-associated CD4 TCRs, and dominant responses were seen in regions 160-218 and 743-854. Participants were mostly white British and included more females than males, and it was suggested by the authors that clonal diversity may have been underestimated. Reportedly, almost half of the unique spike-specific TCRs recognized epitopes lying outside the regions that are mutated in the B.1.351 and B.1.1.7 variants. No day 14 peak-response samples were available, so repertoires were characterized only after the peak T cell response. A significant rise in spike-specific TCR breadth and depth was observed after two AZD1222 doses relative to day 0 and relative to MenACWY recipients. Conclusions about previously exposed vaccinees are limited, since just five or six AZD1222 recipients were seropositive for SARS-CoV-2 at baseline.

The CDR3 regions of human TCRbeta chains were subjected to immunosequencing. The original pipeline was this. TCRs in the repertoires were matched against a reference library of SARS-CoV-2-specific TCRs that had been generated with the MIRA antigen-specificity platform. Breadth was defined as the fraction of unique TCRs that were SARS-CoV-2-associated. Depth was defined as the fraction of total T cells that were SARS-CoV-2-associated. Using the MIRA data, every spike-specific TCR was mapped to the spike region that the TCR reacted to and assigned to either a CD4 or a CD8 class. Log10-transformed breadth and depth values were compared by one-way ANOVA with Sidak's multiple comparisons tests. Drawn from immuneACCESS, this table holds only the in-frame rearrangements with V and J called that TCRdb kept. Clones are partly lost; checked studies trace under half to an unresolved V gene and leave the rest unexplained. V and J calls plus clone size are reproduced from that table; the DNA served to infer D and trimming. The sample records under 200,000 clones, around nine tenths of which are singletons. Roughly 5.5% of the sample comes from the top ten.

According to the study, the label for this sample's time point signals: baseline before first vaccination. Vaccinee samples came from UK trials COV001 and COV002, including a single-blind randomized controlled phase 2/3 trial of AZD1222 (ChAdOx1 nCoV-19) in healthy adults. For TCRbeta chain sequencing, PBMC samples from trial participants were taken at day 0 and at day 28 after the second dose. The germline V gene provides CDR1 SGHTA and CDR2 FQGNSA. From its cysteine to its phenylalanine, the CDR3 spans 16 amino acids. Just CDR3 DNA is preserved here, 48 bases in frame from base 1. V is trimmed back by 5 bases and J by 4 bases, and the junction contains 9 bases that no gene match accounts for. Remarks on this clone: What antigen it recognizes has not been identified. Base qualities are not recorded, but no much larger clone differs from it by a single base.

The sample was peripheral blood, taken on day 0 of AZD1222 vaccination. The rearrangement joined TRBV7-2 to TRBJ1-2, and 11 junctional nucleotides match TRBD1. This receptor was identified in an adult in good health. The DNA reads as follows: TGTGCCAGCAGCCCGGTGGGGGACAGGGGGACCTATGGCTACACCTTC. This codes for CASSPVGDRGTYGYTF.